This is a list of T cell receptor beta chains from one sample in a study of vaccination and CD4 T cells after COVID-19. TCRdb re-called the PCR reads with MiXCR, one entry per CDR3 protein. The table shows about 15,000 distinct CDR3 sequences, with 45% to 50% occurring only once. For these receptors, no antigen is known. Sequencing was carried out using CD4+ T cells from blood, cultured in vitro. Receptor source: a human donor who had recovered from COVID-19. Both conserved end residues are part of each CDR3. D genes are given only for firm matches. Clone size is shown for a subset of rows, as once, few, many or a class of expanded clone.

j_gene | len | abundance | d_gene | v_gene | CDR3nt | CDR3aa
TRBJ2-7 | 17 | . | TRBD2 | TRBV19 | TGTGCCAGTAGTCAGGCTAGCGGGAGGCCGAGCTCCTACAAGCAGTACTTC | CASSQASGRPSSYKQYF
TRBJ1-6 | 15 | . | TRBD1 | TRBV5-1 | TGCGCCAGCGGCCGGGACAGCTCCTATAATTCACCCCTCCACTTT | CASGRDSSYNSPLHF
TRBJ1-2 | 13 | few | . | TRBV7-9 | TGTGCCAGCAGCTTAGCGGGGGGCGGCGGCTACACCTTC | CASSLAGGGGYTF
TRBJ1-5 | 13 | . | . | TRBV9 | TGTGCCAGCAGCTCGGCACCCAATCAGCCCCAGCATTTT | CASSSAPNQPQHF
TRBJ2-3 | 14 | . | . | TRBV20-1 | TGCAGTGCTAGAGGCATGGGCATCACAGATACGCAGTATTTT | CSARGMGITDTQYF
TRBJ2-7 | 12 | . | . | TRBV6-1 | TGTGCCAGCAGTGAAGTTGGCTACGAGCAGTACTTC | CASSEVGYEQYF
TRBJ1-6 | 14 | . | . | TRBV6-1 | TGTGCCAGCAGCCCAGATTGGACGGATTCACCCCTCCACTTT | CASSPDWTDSPLHF
TRBJ2-4 | 14 | . | . | TRBV7-9 | TGTGCCAGCATGACACAGGGAACCAAAAACATTCAGTACTTC | CASMTQGTKNIQYF
TRBJ1-5 | 14 | . | . | TRBV6-2/TRBV6-3 | TGTGCCAGCAGAATGAGAGACAGCAATCAGCCCCAGCATTTT | CASRMRDSNQPQHF
TRBJ1-1 | 14 | few | . | TRBV27 | TGTGCCAGCAGTTTAAGTTATCGGAACACTGAAGCTTTCTTT | CASSLSYRNTEAFF
TRBJ1-5 | 14 | few | . | TRBV2 | TGTGCCAGCAGTGAATTGTCGGGAAATCAGCCCCAGCATTTT | CASSELSGNQPQHF
TRBJ1-3 | 16 | once | . | TRBV2 | TGTGCCAGCAGTCCTCGAGGGGTGGTGGACGGAAACACCATATATTTT | CASSPRGVVDGNTIYF
TRBJ2-7 | 14 | . | . | TRBV15 | TGTGCCACCAGCAGCGGGGACATAGCCTACGAGCAGTACTTC | CATSSGDIAYEQYF
TRBJ2-5 | 15 | . | TRBD2 | TRBV29-1 | TGCAGCGTGGGGGGACTAGCGGGAGCTCCAGAGACCCAGTACTTC | CSVGGLAGAPETQYF
TRBJ1-2 | 15 | few | TRBD1 | TRBV6-1 | TGTGCCAGCAGTCCGGACAGGGCACCTAACTATGGCTACACCTTC | CASSPDRAPNYGYTF
TRBJ2-7 | 14 | . | TRBD2 | TRBV7-2 | TGTGCCAGCAGCCCCACTAGCGGGGGGTACGAGCAGTACTTC | CASSPTSGGYEQYF
TRBJ1-1 | 15 | . | . | TRBV7-3 | TGTGCCAGCAGCTTAAGTCCTTCTCTGAACACTGAAGCTTTCTTT | CASSLSPSLNTEAFF
TRBJ2-7 | 14 | few | . | TRBV20-1 | TGCAGTGCTAGAGATATCACAGCAGACTACGAGCAGTACTTC | CSARDITADYEQYF
TRBJ2-5 | 15 | . | . | TRBV11-2 | TGTGCCAGCAGCTTACCTGGGAGGGGGAAAGAGACCCAGTACTTC | CASSLPGRGKETQYF
TRBJ2-2 | 15 | . | . | TRBV10-1 | TGCGCCAGCAGCCCACTGAAGGGAGCACCCGGGGAGCTGTTTTTT | CASSPLKGAPGELFF
TRBJ1-1 | 13 | few | TRBD1 | TRBV6-2/TRBV6-3 | TGTGCCAGCAGCCAGACAGGGTGGGCTGAAGCTTTCTTT | CASSQTGWAEAFF
TRBJ1-1 | 13 | . | . | TRBV5-4 | TGTGCCAGCAGCACCTCGACAGTGGATGAAGCTTTCTTT | CASSTSTVDEAFF
TRBJ2-7 | 13 | . | TRBD2 | TRBV20-1 | TGCAGTGGCGTCGGGGGGACCTCCTACGAGCAGTACTTC | CSGVGGTSYEQYF
TRBJ1-1 | 16 | . | TRBD1 | TRBV6-5 | TGTGTCAGCAGTTACCCTCCGGGACAGGAAATCGGTGAAGCTTTCTTT | CVSSYPPGQEIGEAFF
TRBJ2-2 | 15 | few | TRBD1 | TRBV6-2/TRBV6-3 | TGTGCCAGCAGAGCCCCGGGACAGGATCCCGGGGAGCTGTTTTTT | CASRAPGQDPGELFF
TRBJ2-3 | 16 | . | . | TRBV4-2 | TGTGCCAGCAGCCAAGCCACGGGAGTTAGTACAGATACGCAGTATTTT | CASSQATGVSTDTQYF
TRBJ1-6 | 17 | . | . | TRBV20-1 | TGCAGTGCTAGAGGCCCTTGGGGGGCTTCCTATAATTCACCCCTCCACTTT | CSARGPWGASYNSPLHF
TRBJ2-3 | 12 | . | . | TRBV25-1 | TGTGCCAGCAGTGAACAGGGCTTTAGGGTGTATTTT | CASSEQGFRVYF
TRBJ2-5 | 14 | . | . | TRBV6-1 | TGTGCCAGCAGCCCCGGAGGGGGCATAGGGACCCAGTACTTC | CASSPGGGIGTQYF
TRBJ2-1 | 16 | . | . | TRBV11-2 | TGTGCCAGCAGCTTATCGGATGAGTCCTCCTACAATGAGCAGTTCTTC | CASSLSDESSYNEQFF
TRBJ2-7 | 18 | . | TRBD2 | TRBV28 | TGTGCCAGCAGTGCATTAGCGGGAGCCGACTCACGGACCTACGAGCAGTACTTC | CASSALAGADSRTYEQYF